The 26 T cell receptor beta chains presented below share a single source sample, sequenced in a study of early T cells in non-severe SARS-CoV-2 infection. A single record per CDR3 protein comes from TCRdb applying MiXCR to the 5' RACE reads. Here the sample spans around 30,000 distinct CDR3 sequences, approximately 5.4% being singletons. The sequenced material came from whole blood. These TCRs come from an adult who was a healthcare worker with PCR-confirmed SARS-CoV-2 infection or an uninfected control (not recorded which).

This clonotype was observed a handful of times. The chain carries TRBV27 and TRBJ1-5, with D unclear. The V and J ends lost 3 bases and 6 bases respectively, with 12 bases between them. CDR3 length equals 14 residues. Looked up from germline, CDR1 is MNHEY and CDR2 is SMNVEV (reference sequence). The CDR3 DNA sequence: TGTGCCAGCAGTTTGATGGGGTTGAGTCAGCCCCAGCATTTT. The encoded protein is CASSLMGLSQPQHF.

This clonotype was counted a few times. In DNA, the CDR3 is TGCAGTGCTAGAGTATCGACTAGCGGAACCTACGAGCAGTACTTC. Amino acids: CSARVSTSGTYEQYF. The chain is built from TRBV20-1 and TRBJ2-7, with 9 bases fitting TRBD2. Trimming took 1 base from V and 2 from J; bases not matched to a gene: 6. This CDR3 is 15 amino acids long. The germline V gene has CDR1 DFQATT and CDR2 SNEGSKA (reference sequence).

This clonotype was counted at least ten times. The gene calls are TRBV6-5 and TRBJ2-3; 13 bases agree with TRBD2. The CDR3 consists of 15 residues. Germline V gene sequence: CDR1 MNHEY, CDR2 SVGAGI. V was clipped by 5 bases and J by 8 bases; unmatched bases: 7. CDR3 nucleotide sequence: TGTGCCAGCAGTCAGGGGACTAGCGGGGTGGGTACGCAGTATTTT. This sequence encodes CASSQGTSGVGTQYF.

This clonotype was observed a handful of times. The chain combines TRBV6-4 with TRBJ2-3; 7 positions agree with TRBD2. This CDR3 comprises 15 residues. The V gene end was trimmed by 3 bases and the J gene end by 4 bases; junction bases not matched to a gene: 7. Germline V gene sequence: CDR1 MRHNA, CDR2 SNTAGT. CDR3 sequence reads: CASSEAGEPSDTQYF. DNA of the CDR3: TGTGCCAGCAGTGAGGCGGGGGAGCCCTCAGATACGCAGTATTTT.

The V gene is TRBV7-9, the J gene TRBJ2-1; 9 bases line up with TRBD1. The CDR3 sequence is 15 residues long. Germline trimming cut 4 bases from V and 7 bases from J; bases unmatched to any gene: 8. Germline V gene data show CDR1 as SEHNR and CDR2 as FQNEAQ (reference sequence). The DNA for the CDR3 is TGTGCCAGCAGCTCACCAACAGGGGGCCTAAATGAGCAGTTCTTC. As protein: CASSSPTGGLNEQFF.

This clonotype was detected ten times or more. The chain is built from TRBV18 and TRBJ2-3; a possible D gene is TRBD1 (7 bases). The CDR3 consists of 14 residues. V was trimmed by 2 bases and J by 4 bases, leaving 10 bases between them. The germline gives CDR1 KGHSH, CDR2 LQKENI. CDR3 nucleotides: TGTGCCAGCTCACCAGGAGGGGGCGCAGATACGCAGTATTTT. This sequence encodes CASSPGGGADTQYF. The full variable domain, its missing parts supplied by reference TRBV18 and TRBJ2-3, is NAGVMQNPRHLVRRRGQEARLRCSPMKGHSHVYWYRQLPEEGLKFMVYLQKENIIDESGMPKERFSAEFPKEGPSILRIQQVVRGDSAAYFCASSPGGGADTQYFGPGTRLTVL.

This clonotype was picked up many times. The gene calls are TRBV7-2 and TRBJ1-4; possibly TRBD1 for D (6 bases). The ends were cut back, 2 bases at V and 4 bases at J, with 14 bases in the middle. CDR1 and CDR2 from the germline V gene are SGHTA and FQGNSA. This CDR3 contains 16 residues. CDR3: CASSLIRGQGNEKLFF. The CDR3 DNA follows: TGTGCCAGCAGCTTAATCCGGGGGCAGGGTAATGAAAAACTGTTTTTT.

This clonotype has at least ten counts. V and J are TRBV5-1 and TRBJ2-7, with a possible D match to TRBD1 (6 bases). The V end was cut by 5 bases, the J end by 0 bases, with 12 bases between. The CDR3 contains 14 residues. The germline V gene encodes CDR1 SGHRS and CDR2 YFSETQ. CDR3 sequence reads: CASSWDTNSYEQYF. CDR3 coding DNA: TGCGCCAGCAGTTGGGACACCAACTCCTACGAGCAGTACTTC. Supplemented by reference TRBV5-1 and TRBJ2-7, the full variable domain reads KAGVTQTPRYLIKTRGQQVTLSCSPISGHRSVSWYQQTPGQGLQFLFEYFSETQRNKGNFPGRFSGRQFSNSRSEMNVSTLELGDSALYLCASSWDTNSYEQYFGPGTRLTVT.

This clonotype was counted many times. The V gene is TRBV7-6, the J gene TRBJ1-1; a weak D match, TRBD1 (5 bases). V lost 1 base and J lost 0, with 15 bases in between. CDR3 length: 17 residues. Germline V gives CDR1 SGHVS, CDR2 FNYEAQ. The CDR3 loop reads CASSLDGAGEMNTEAFF. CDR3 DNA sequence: TGTGCCAGCAGCTTAGATGGGGCAGGTGAAATGAACACTGAAGCTTTCTTT.

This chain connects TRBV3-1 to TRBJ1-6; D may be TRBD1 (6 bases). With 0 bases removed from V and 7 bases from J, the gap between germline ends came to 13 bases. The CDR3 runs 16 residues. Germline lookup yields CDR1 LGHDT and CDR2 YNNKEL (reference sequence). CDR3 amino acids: CASSQEQGQVNSPLHF. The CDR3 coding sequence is TGTGCCAGCAGCCAAGAACAGGGACAAGTAAATTCACCCCTCCACTTT. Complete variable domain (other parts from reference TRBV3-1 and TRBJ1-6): DTAVSQTPKYLVTQMGNDKSIKCEQNLGHDTMYWYKQDSKKFLKIMFSYNNKELIINETVPNRFSPKSPDKAHLNLHINSLELGDSAVYFCASSQEQGQVNSPLHFGNGTRLTVT.

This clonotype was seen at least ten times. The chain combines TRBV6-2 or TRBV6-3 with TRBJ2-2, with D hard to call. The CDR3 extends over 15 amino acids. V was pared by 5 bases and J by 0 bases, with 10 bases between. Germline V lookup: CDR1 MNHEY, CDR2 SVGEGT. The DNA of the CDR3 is TGTGCCAGCAGTCCCTTTCCTACGAACACCGGGGAGCTGTTTTTT. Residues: CASSPFPTNTGELFF.

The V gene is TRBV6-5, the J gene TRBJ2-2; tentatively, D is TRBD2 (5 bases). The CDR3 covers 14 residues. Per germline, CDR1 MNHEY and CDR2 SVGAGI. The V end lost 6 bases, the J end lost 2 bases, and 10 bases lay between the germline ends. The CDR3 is CASRGLINTGELFF. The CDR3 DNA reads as TGTGCCAGCAGAGGACTCATAAACACCGGGGAGCTGTTTTTT.

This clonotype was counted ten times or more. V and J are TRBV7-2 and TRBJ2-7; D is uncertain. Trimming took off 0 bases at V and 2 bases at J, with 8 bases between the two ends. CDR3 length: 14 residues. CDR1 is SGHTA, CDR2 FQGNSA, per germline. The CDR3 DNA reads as TGTGCCAGCAGCTTAGCGCTAGGTACCTACGAGCAGTACTTC. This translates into CASSLALGTYEQYF.

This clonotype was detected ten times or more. The CDR3 DNA is TGTGCCAGCAGCGGAACTAGCGGGCACCTCTACAATGAGCAGTTCTTC. It translates to CASSGTSGHLYNEQFF. The V gene is TRBV2, the J gene TRBJ2-1; 9 bases align to TRBD2. The germline V gene has CDR1 SNHLY and CDR2 FYNNEI. The CDR3 runs 16 residues. V was pared by 6 bases and J by 3 bases, with 9 bases of the junction left unmatched.

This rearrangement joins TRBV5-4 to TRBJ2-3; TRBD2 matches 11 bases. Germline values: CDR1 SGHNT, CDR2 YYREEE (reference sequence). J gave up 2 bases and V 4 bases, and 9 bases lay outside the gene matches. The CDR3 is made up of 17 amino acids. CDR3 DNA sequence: TGTGCCAGCAGCCGGACCCAACTAGCGGGGGACACAGATACGCAGTATTTT. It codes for CASSRTQLAGDTDTQYF.

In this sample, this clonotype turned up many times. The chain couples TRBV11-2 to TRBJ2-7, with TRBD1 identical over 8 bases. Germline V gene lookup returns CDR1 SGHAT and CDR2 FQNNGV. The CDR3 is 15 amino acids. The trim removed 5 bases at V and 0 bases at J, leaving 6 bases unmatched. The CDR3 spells CASSPGGLSSYEQYF. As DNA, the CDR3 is TGTGCCAGCAGCCCAGGGGGCCTAAGCTCCTACGAGCAGTACTTC.

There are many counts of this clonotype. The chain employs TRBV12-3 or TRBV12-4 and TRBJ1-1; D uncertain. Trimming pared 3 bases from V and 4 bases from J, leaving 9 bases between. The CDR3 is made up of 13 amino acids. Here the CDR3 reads CASSFSEGTEAFF. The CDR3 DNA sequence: TGTGCCAGCAGTTTCTCCGAAGGCACTGAAGCTTTCTTT.

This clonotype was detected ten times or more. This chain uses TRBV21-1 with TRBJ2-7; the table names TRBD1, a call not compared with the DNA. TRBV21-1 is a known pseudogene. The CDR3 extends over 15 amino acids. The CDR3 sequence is CASSTSGQEFYEQYF. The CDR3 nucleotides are TGTGCCAGCAGCACTTCGGGACAGGAGTTCTACGAGCAGTACTTC.

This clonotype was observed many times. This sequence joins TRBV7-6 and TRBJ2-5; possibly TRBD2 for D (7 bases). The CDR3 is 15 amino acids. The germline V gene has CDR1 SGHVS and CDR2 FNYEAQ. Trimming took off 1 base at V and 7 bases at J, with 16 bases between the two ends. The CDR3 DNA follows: TGTGCCAGCAGCTTAGATTCGGGGGGCCGGGGGACCCAGTACTTC. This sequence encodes CASSLDSGGRGTQYF.

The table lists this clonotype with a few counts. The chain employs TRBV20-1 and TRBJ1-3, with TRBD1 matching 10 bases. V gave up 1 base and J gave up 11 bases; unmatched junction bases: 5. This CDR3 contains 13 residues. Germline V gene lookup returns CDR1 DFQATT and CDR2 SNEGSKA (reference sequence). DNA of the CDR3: TGCAGTGCTAGAGGGACAGGGGGTCTCGCCATATATTTT. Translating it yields CSARGTGGLAIYF.

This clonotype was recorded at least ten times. CDR3 sequence: CASSQDSGAGELFF. The DNA of the CDR3 is TGCGCCAGCAGCCAAGATTCGGGGGCCGGGGAGCTGTTTTTT. The V gene is TRBV4-3, the J gene TRBJ2-2; possibly TRBD2 for D (6 bases). This CDR3 contains 14 residues. Germline V gives CDR1 LGHNA, CDR2 YSLEER. V gave up 0 bases and J gave up 6 bases, with 8 bases separating them.

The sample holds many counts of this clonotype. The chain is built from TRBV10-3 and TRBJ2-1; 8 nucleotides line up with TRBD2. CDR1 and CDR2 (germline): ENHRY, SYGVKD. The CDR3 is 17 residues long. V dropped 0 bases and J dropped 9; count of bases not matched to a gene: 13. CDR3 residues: CAISESSSVGGASEQFF. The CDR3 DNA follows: TGTGCCATCAGTGAGTCGTCTTCGGTCGGGGGGGCGTCTGAGCAGTTCTTC.

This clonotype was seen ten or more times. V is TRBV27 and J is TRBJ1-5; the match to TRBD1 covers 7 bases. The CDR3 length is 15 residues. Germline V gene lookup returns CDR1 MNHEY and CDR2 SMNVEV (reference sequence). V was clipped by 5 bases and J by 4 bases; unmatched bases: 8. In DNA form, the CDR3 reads TGTGCCAGCAGTCCGGCTAAGGGGGCGAATCAGCCCCAGCATTTT. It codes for CASSPAKGANQPQHF.

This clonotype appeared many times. In DNA form, the CDR3 reads TGCGCCAGCAGCCAAGATGGCGGGGGCCCCTATGGCTACACCTTC. As protein: CASSQDGGGPYGYTF. The rearrangement joins TRBV4-1 to TRBJ1-2, with a possible D match to TRBD1 (6 bases). This CDR3 comprises 15 residues. V was trimmed by 0 bases and J by 4 bases, leaving 12 bases between them. Per the germline V gene, CDR1 is MGHRA and CDR2 is YSYEKL.

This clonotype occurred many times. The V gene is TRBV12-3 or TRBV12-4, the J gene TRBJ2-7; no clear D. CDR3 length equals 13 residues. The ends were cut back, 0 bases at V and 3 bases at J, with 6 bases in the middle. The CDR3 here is CASSLANSYEQYF. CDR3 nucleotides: TGTGCCAGCAGTTTAGCAAACAGCTACGAGCAGTACTTC.

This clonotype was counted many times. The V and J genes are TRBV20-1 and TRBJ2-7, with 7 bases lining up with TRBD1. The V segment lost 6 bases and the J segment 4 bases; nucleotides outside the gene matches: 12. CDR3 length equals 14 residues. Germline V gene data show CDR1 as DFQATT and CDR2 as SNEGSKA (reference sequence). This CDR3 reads CSAQKGAGVYEQYF. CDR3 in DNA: TGCAGTGCGCAGAAGGGGGCAGGGGTTTACGAGCAGTACTTC.